This T cell receptor beta chain stems from a study of CD8 T cells in ankylosing spondylitis. This clonotype was observed many times. Germline CDR1 is SGHVS and CDR2 is FQNEAQ. The CDR3 sequence is 16 residues long. J lost 7 bases, V lost 4 bases, and 8 bases had no gene match. One entry per CDR3 protein results from TCRdb running MiXCR on the 5' RACE reads. The sample consists of roughly 240,000 distinct CDR3 sequences, around 8% of them appearing once. Source material: blood, either unsorted or a sorted T cell fraction (not recorded which). This clonotype was sampled from a female donor with ankylosing spondylitis or in good health (not recorded which). V and J are TRBV7-8 and TRBJ2-1; TRBD1 matches at 12 bases. CDR3 protein: CASSSPGQGAKNEQFF. In DNA, the CDR3 is TGTGCCAGCAGCTCGCCGGGACAGGGGGCGAAGAATGAGCAGTTCTTC.